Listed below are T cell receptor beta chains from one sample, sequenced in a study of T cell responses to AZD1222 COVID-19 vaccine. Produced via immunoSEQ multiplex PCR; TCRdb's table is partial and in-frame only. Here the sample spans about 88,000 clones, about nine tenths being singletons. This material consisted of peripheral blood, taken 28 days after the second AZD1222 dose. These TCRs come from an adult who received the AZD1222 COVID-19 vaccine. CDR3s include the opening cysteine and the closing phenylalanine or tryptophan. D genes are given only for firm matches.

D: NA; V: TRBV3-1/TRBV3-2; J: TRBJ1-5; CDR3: CASSQDLASSNQPQHF; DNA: TGTGCCAGCAGCCAAGATCTCGCAAGCAGCAATCAGCCCCAGCATTTT
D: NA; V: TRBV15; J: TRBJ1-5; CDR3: CATSSWTDSNQPQHF; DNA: TGTGCCACCAGCAGCTGGACAGATAGCAATCAGCCCCAGCATTTT
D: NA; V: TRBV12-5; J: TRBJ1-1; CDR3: CASGHGGNTEAFF; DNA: TGTGCTAGTGGTCACGGGGGGAACACTGAAGCTTTCTTT
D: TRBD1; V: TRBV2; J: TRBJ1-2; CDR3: CASSVNRGFSYGYTF; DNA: TGTGCCAGCAGCGTAAACAGGGGCTTCTCCTATGGCTACACCTTC
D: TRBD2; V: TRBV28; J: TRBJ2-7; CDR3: CASSPWTSGGREEQYF; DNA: TGTGCCAGCAGTCCTTGGACTAGCGGGGGTCGGGAGGAGCAGTACTTC
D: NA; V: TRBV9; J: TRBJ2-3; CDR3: CASSRQAGAEVADTQYF; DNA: TGTGCCAGCAGCCGTCAGGCGGGGGCGGAGGTGGCAGATACGCAGTATTTT
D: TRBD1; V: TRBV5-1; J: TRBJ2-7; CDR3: CASSLGAGGDEQYF; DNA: TGCGCCAGCAGCTTGGGGGCAGGGGGAGACGAGCAGTACTTC
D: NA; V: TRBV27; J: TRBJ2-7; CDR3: CASRRTGSYEQYF; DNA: TGTGCCAGCAGACGTACAGGGAGCTACGAGCAGTACTTC
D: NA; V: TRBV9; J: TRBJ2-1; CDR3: CASSGSGNSYNEQFF; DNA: TGTGCCAGCAGCGGATCAGGTAACTCCTACAATGAGCAGTTCTTC
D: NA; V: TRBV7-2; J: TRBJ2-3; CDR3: CASSLGRSTDTQYF; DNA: TGTGCCAGCAGCTTGGGGCGCTCCACAGATACGCAGTATTTT
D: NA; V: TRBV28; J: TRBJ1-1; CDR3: CASSLGSTRAFF; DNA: TGTGCCAGCAGTTTAGGATCTACGCGGGCTTTCTTT